This T cell receptor beta chain was obtained from a study of cytomegalovirus exposure and HLA in healthy donors. The PCR had 60 Vbeta and 13 Jbeta primers. Using immunoSEQ multiplex PCR, the repertoire was profiled, and TCRdb retains in-frame clones only, with some absent. The sample shows 75,000 to 100,000 clones, roughly 80% of them seen only once. The CDR3 is 13 residues long. The V segment lost 1 base and the J segment 4 bases; nucleotides outside the gene matches: 1. Germline CDR1 and CDR2: GTSNPN and SVGIG (reference sequence). Sequenced: PBMCs. The genes are TRBV30 and TRBJ2-1, with TRBD2 identical over 7 bases. The receptor was derived from a man aged 40-55 years in good health and CMV-seronegative. CDR3 in DNA: TGTGCCTGGAGTGAGGGACTATACAATGAGCAGTTCTTC. It codes for CAWSEGLYNEQFF.